What follows are 14 T cell receptor beta chains derived from one specimen sequenced in a study of prognosis after radiotherapy for stage I lung cancer. The study amplified the TCR beta CDR3 region from genomic DNA. This amplification was carried out by two rounds of multiplex PCR. Every TRBV and TRBJ gene had its own specific primer in first-round PCR. TCRdb passed the multiplex PCR reads through MiXCR, listing each CDR3 protein once. Seen here are tens of thousands of distinct CDR3 sequences, around two fifths observed once, and the top ten hold less than 40%. This specimen was PBMCs, taken before or after stereotactic body radiation therapy (not recorded which). All receptors derive from a donor at least 50 years old with non-small cell lung cancer.

A word on this clonotype: It is likely a read error: a sequence one base away is far more abundant. The CDR3 reads CASSYGVLPDNEQFF. The CDR3 bases are TGTGCCAGCAGTTACGGTGTGCTCCCAGACAATGAGCAGTTCTTC. The chain is built from TRBV6-4 and TRBJ2-1; D is unresolved. The ends were cut back, 5 bases at V and 5 bases at J, with 16 bases in the middle. This CDR3 region has 15 residues. The germline V gene encodes CDR1 MRHNA and CDR2 SNTAGT.

This clonotype was seen at least ten times. The CDR3 nucleotides read TGTGCCAGCAGCGGGAAGAACTTCAACTATGGCTACACCTTC. It specifies CASSGKNFNYGYTF. The gene calls are TRBV3-1 and TRBJ1-2; D is unresolved. Trimming took 5 bases from V and 2 from J, leaving 12 bases between them. Germline V gene sequence: CDR1 LGHDT, CDR2 YNNKEL (reference sequence). The CDR3 runs 14 residues.

The chain combines TRBV7-8 with TRBJ1-2; D remains unclear. Germline V gives CDR1 SGHVS, CDR2 FQNEAQ. V was shortened by 5 bases and J by 8 bases, with 12 bases between the two germline ends. The CDR3 contains 12 residues. DNA of the CDR3: TGTGCCAGCAGCCTCGACGGCGGCGGCTACACCTTC. It yields the protein CASSLDGGGYTF.

V usage is TRBV29-1 and J usage is TRBJ1-2, with D perhaps matching TRBD1 (5 bases). The germline V gene has CDR1 SQVTM and CDR2 ANQGSEA. The V end lost 4 bases, the J end lost 1 base, and 16 bases lay between the germline ends. This CDR3 is built from 15 residues. CDR3 sequence (DNA): TGCAGCGTTGGGTACCTGGGACTGTTTAACTATGGCTACACCTTC. This translates into CSVGYLGLFNYGYTF. Variable domain in full (rest from reference TRBV29-1 and TRBJ1-2): SAVISQKPSRDICQRGTSLTIQCQVDSQVTMMFWYRQQPGQSLTLIATANQGSEATYESGFVIDKFPISRPNLTFSTLTVSNMSPEDSSIYLCSVGYLGLFNYGYTFGSGTRLTVV.

The chain uses TRBV7-9 and TRBJ2-2; 7 nucleotides line up with TRBD2. CDR3 length equals 13 residues. V dropped 7 bases and J dropped 6; count of bases not matched to a gene: 5. Looked up from germline, CDR1 is SEHNR and CDR2 is FQNEAQ (reference sequence). The CDR3 DNA reads as TGTGCCAGCATCACGGGGAGGGCCGGGGAGCTGTTTTTT. It is translated as CASITGRAGELFF.

Concerning this clonotype: A much larger clone lies one base from this, so it may be a read error. This chain links TRBV7-2 with TRBJ2-3, with a weak D call TRBD2 (5 bases). Looked up from germline, CDR1 is SGHTA and CDR2 is FQGNSA. The ends were cut back, 4 bases at V and 0 bases at J, with 20 bases in the middle. The CDR3 sequence is 18 residues long. The DNA of the CDR3 is TGTGCCAGCAGCTACCGGCCCGGGAATAGCGTTAGCACAGATACGCAGTATTTT. This codes for CASSYRPGNSVSTDTQYF.

This clonotype was picked up many times. The chain employs TRBV2 and TRBJ2-7, with 9 bases aligning to TRBD1. Trimming at V came to 7 bases and at J to 6 bases, leaving 7 bases not matched to a gene. Germline-derived CDR1 and CDR2 are SNHLY and FYNNEI. There are 13 residues in the CDR3. CDR3 region: CASKRTGVGEQYF. The CDR3 nucleotides read TGTGCCAGCAAAAGGACAGGGGTTGGCGAGCAGTACTTC.

The chain uses TRBV5-1 and TRBJ2-1, with 8 bases identical to TRBD1. The germline V gene has CDR1 SGHRS and CDR2 YFSETQ. J was trimmed by 5 bases and V by 0 bases; bases with no gene match: 13. The CDR3 runs 18 residues. The CDR3 bases are TGCGCCAGCAGCTTGGGGAGATTTGGGGACAGGTACCACAATGAGCAGTTCTTC. Protein sequence: CASSLGRFGDRYHNEQFF.

By proportion, this clonotype is medium-sized. V usage is TRBV6-4 and J usage is TRBJ1-3, with no clear D. This CDR3 comprises 13 residues. The V gene's germline CDR1 is MRHNA and CDR2 SNTAGT. The V and J ends lost 10 bases and 0 bases respectively, with 10 bases between them. The CDR3 here is CATDRNSGNTIYF. CDR3 DNA: TGTGCCACCGACCGGAACTCTGGAAACACCATATATTTT.

In the case of this clonotype: A read error is the likely source, as a far larger clone sits one nucleotide away. The chain uses TRBV12-3 or TRBV12-4 and TRBJ2-7; tentative D call: TRBD1 (6 bases). The length of the CDR3 is 12 residues. The CDR3 region has the DNA TGTGCCAGTGACCAGGGGTCCTACGATCAGTACTTC. Its protein product is CASDQGSYDQYF.

In the case of this clonotype: One base separates it from a far larger clone, so it is likely a read error. The rearrangement joins TRBV7-9 to TRBJ2-1; possibly TRBD1 or TRBD2 for D (5 bases each). Germline V gene lookup returns CDR1 SEHNR and CDR2 FQNEAQ (reference sequence). The CDR3 sequence is 16 residues long. The CDR3 coding sequence is TGTGTCAGCAGCCGCATAGAGGGACCCTCCTACAATGAGCAGTTCTTC. Encoded protein: CVSSRIEGPSYNEQFF.

This clonotype was picked up many times. The chain links TRBV2 to TRBJ2-3; D remains unclear. Germline V CDR1 and CDR2: SNHLY, FYNNEI. The CDR3 contains 13 residues. V was cut by 4 bases and J by 1 base, with 6 bases left in between. CDR3 amino acids: CASSVGGTDTQYF. The CDR3 DNA reads as TGTGCCAGCAGTGTTGGGGGCACAGATACGCAGTATTTT.

The sample holds many counts of this clonotype. The chain links TRBV19 to TRBJ2-7; D is unclear. The germline V gene has CDR1 LNHDA and CDR2 SQIVND (reference sequence). The length of the CDR3 is 13 residues. V shed 6 bases and J shed 5 bases, with 14 bases lying between them. This chain's CDR3 is CASSRARLDEQYF. The DNA of the CDR3 is TGTGCCAGTAGCCGGGCCCGGTTGGACGAGCAGTACTTC.

This clonotype was picked up many times. This chain joins TRBV5-1 and TRBJ2-1; possibly TRBD2 for D (6 bases). This CDR3 region has 16 residues. CDR1 is SGHRS and CDR2 is YFSETQ in the germline V gene. V was pared by 4 bases and J by 4 bases, with 18 bases between. CDR3 region: CASSRPEGSGYNEQFF. The CDR3 DNA reads as TGCGCCAGCAGCCGGCCGGAGGGGAGTGGGTACAATGAGCAGTTCTTC.